The next 8 T cell receptor beta chains were all read from a single sample in a study of T cell responses to AZD1222 COVID-19 vaccine. Produced via immunoSEQ multiplex PCR; TCRdb's table is partial and in-frame only. Of about 160,000 clones detected, about 90% appear once; the ten largest clones hold roughly 4.4%. The specimen comprised peripheral blood, sampled on day 0 of MenACWY control vaccination. Receptor source: an adult in good health.

The chain has TRBV20-1 and TRBJ2-1; tentatively, D is TRBD1 (10 bases). CDR3 length: 15 amino acids. Trimming cost V 3 bases and J 8 bases, with 20 bases left between them. CDR1 DFQATT and CDR2 SNEGSKA come from the germline V gene (reference sequence). As DNA, the CDR3 is TGCAGTGCTAGTAGGCTAGCGGGGACAGGGGATGAGCAGTTCTTC. Amino acids: CSASRLAGTGDEQFF.

This clone has more than one count but fewer than ten. This sample also contains other DNA sequences that code for the same CDR3. The CDR3 loop reads CASSYAEREATYEQYF. CDR3 coding DNA: TGTGCCAGCAGCTACGCAGAGCGGGAGGCCACCTACGAGCAGTACTTC. This chain connects TRBV7-8 to TRBJ2-7; 9 bases align to TRBD2. Unmatched junction bases numbered 9, after V lost 4 bases and J lost 2 bases. This CDR3 region has 16 residues. CDR1 is SGHVS, CDR2 FQNEAQ, per germline.

The J gene is TRBJ2-3, the V gene TRBV19, with 8 bases that match TRBD1. V trimming: 6 bases; J trimming: 5 bases; junction bases outside the gene matches: 7. This CDR3 has 14 amino acids. The germline CDR1 and CDR2 sequences are LNHDA and SQIVND (reference sequence). The CDR3 DNA follows: TGTGCCAGTAGCGAAGGACAGGGAGTAGATACGCAGTATTTT. This sequence encodes CASSEGQGVDTQYF.

V gene TRBV7-2 combines with J gene TRBJ1-2; 8 bases map to TRBD1. The CDR3 consists of 13 residues. V was clipped by 0 bases and J by 8 bases; unmatched bases: 2. Germline CDR1 SGHTA, CDR2 FQGNSA. This chain's CDR3 is CASSLAPGGGYTF. The CDR3 DNA reads TGTGCCAGCAGCTTAGCTCCAGGGGGCGGCTACACCTTC.

This rearrangement joins TRBV19 to TRBJ1-1; tentative D call: TRBD1 (5 bases). V was cut by 4 bases and J by 0 bases, with 15 bases left in between. This CDR3 region has 16 residues. Germline V gene sequence: CDR1 LNHDA, CDR2 SQIVND (reference sequence). CDR3 residues: CASSRGMGGMNTEAFF. The CDR3 bases are TGTGCCAGTAGTAGGGGTATGGGGGGAATGAACACTGAAGCTTTCTTT.

The chain couples TRBV5-1 to TRBJ2-3; TRBD2 agrees at 9 bases. The germline CDR1 and CDR2 sequences are SGHRS and YFSETQ. V lost 0 bases, J lost 4 bases, and 3 bases stayed unmatched. This CDR3 is 15 amino acids long. The CDR3 sequence is CASSLVGLASDTQYF. CDR3 sequence (DNA): TGCGCCAGCAGCTTGGTAGGACTAGCGTCAGATACGCAGTATTTT. Full variable domain (missing parts from reference TRBV5-1 and TRBJ2-3): KAGVTQTPRYLIKTRGQQVTLSCSPISGHRSVSWYQQTPGQGLQFLFEYFSETQRNKGNFPGRFSGRQFSNSRSEMNVSTLELGDSALYLCASSLVGLASDTQYFGPGTRLTVL.

The chain couples TRBV7-9 to TRBJ2-1; 10 bases are shared with TRBD2. The CDR3 has 16 residues. CDR1 SEHNR and CDR2 FQNEAQ come from the germline V gene (reference sequence). With V trimmed by 5 bases and J by 6 bases, 10 bases remained unmatched. The CDR3 sequence: CASSPRPSGRVNEQFF. The DNA for the CDR3 is TGTGCCAGCAGCCCGAGACCTAGCGGGAGAGTCAATGAGCAGTTCTTC.

The genes are TRBV9 and TRBJ2-7, with 8 bases aligning to TRBD2. Trimming at V came to 3 bases and at J to 13 bases, leaving 12 bases not matched to a gene. The CDR3 is made up of 13 amino acids. The germline V gene has CDR1 SGDLS and CDR2 YYNGEE. The CDR3: CASSAEGAGGQYF. CDR3 DNA: TGTGCCAGCAGCGCTGAGGGCGCGGGAGGACAATACTTC. Filled out from reference TRBV9 and TRBJ2-7, the complete variable domain reads DSGVTQTPKHLITATGQRVTLRCSPRSGDLSVYWYQQSLDQGLQFLIQYYNGEERAKGNILERFSAQQFPDLHSELNLSSLELGDSALYFCASSAEGAGGQYFGPGTRLTVT.